This note documents a single TCR beta chain sequence. Its antigen is not known. These data belong to a study of CD8 T cells in ankylosing spondylitis. Quantitative 5'-RACE with molecular barcodes was used to make the TCR beta libraries. TCRdb called the 5' RACE reads again in MiXCR, with one record for every CDR3 protein. The table shows 27,000 or so distinct CDR3 sequences, with 7.9% occurring only once. CDR3 size: 16 residues. CDR1 is SGHRS, CDR2 YFSETQ, per germline. V was shortened by 0 bases and J by 0 bases, with 9 bases between the two germline ends. Study results and caveats: The clones that were linked to disease were reported to be significantly enriched in matched synovial fluid samples from ankylosing spondylitis patients. Reports of some motif variants in reactive arthritis synovial fluid and blood predate this one. What appeared characteristic of ankylosing spondylitis blood was a TCR beta motif of seven to nine highly homologous variants.

V is TRBV5-1 and J is TRBJ2-2; D ambiguous. The TCR originated in a male donor with ankylosing spondylitis or in good health (not recorded which). The sequencing input was blood. CDR3 nucleotide sequence: TGCGCCAGCAGCTTGGTTAGGGCCCCGAACACCGGGGAGCTGTTTTTT. This sequence encodes CASSLVRAPNTGELFF.